This TCR beta chain was sequenced for a study of blood T cells in healthy people across ages. Through a sample-barcoded 5' primer and a J-beta primer mix, a second PCR was run for roughly 6 to 12 cycles. TCRdb re-derived calls from the 5' RACE reads in MiXCR, one entry per CDR3 protein. The profile shows 650,000 to 950,000 distinct CDR3 sequences, roughly 44% of them singletons. Germline V gene sequence: CDR1 MDHEN, CDR2 SYDVKM. CDR3 length equals 13 residues. Trimming pared 4 bases from V and 9 bases from J, leaving 15 bases between. Individuals who donated were healthy Caucasians from Russia aged roughly 6 to 100.

This TCR was recovered from a man aged 55 to 69 in good health. The specimen sequenced was blood. The V and J genes are TRBV28 and TRBJ2-5, with D possibly being TRBD1 (5 bases). The CDR3 DNA follows: TGTGCCAGCAGTTCTCGGATAGGGGAATCCCAGTACTTC. This codes for CASSSRIGESQYF. Full variable domain (rest looked up from reference TRBV28 and TRBJ2-5): DVKVTQSSRYLVKRTGEKVFLECVQDMDHENMFWYRQDPGLGLRLIYFSYDVKMKEKGDIPEGYSVSREKKERFSLILESASTNQTSMYLCASSSRIGESQYFGPGTRLLVL.